These T cell receptor beta chains were read from a single sample in a study of blood T cell repertoires in COVID-19. Measured with immunoSEQ multiplex PCR; TCRdb has only the in-frame clones, and not every one. The sample records 200,000 or so clones, more than 65% being singletons. What was sequenced was peripheral blood. These receptor sequences come from a woman aged 30 to 39 who had recovered from COVID-19. The CDR3 runs from the conserved cysteine through the conserved F or W. Where a row states a size, it is once, few, many or the class of an expanded clone; other rows omit it.

CDR3: CASSADRGNSVDTQYF; size: -; V: TRBV9
CDR3: CASSPTTSPTGSRGNQPQHF; size: many; V: TRBV4-1
CDR3: CASSYSTGDYGVTF; size: -; V: TRBV6-5
CDR3: CASVDRVSYEQYF; size: -; V: TRBV6-5
CDR3: CASSTDRGSGNTIYF; size: few; V: TRBV11-2
CDR3: CASSESAGGPGDTQYF; size: -; V: TRBV10-1
CDR3: CASSARNYGYTF; size: -; V: TRBV9
CDR3: CASSFRGRGGYTF; size: -; V: TRBV27
CDR3: CASSPAPLLARSYEQYF; size: -; V: TRBV9
CDR3: CAWSAGGRNEQFF; size: once; V: TRBV30
CDR3: CASKGEGPNEQFF; size: -; V: TRBV3-1/TRBV3-2
CDR3: CASSTGDRDTEAFF; size: -; V: TRBV28
CDR3: CASSSSGGTYEQYF; size: -; V: TRBV6-5